This entry is about one T cell receptor (beta chain). The data are from a study of blood T cell repertoires in COVID-19. Study summary: COVID-19 samples, acute and convalescent, were from the United States, Italy and Spain. PBMCs, B-cell-depleted T cells, or T cells provided the cDNA or gDNA that made up the material.

Authors' processing steps: Nucleated cell number was recorded as an estimate derived from reference gene primer amplification. Only in-frame clones appear in the TCRdb table, and some are missing; sequencing was by immunoSEQ multiplex PCR. That table furnishes V, J and clone size, whereas the DNA furnished D and trimming. The sample includes tens of thousands of clones, 88% of them seen just once. Germline V lookup: CDR1 LGHNA, CDR2 YSLEER. Trimming left V 1 base short and J 2 bases short, with 8 bases between. The CDR3 consists of 14 residues. The origin of this receptor is a human donor in a cohort sampled during active COVID-19. Sequenced sample: peripheral blood. V usage is TRBV4-3 and J usage is TRBJ1-1, with no clear D. CDR3 protein: CASSQGQRNTEAFF. The CDR3 DNA reads TGCGCCAGCAGCCAAGGACAACGTAACACTGAAGCTTTCTTT.